The rows below give T cell receptor beta chains drawn from one sample of a study of T-cell memory formation after mild COVID-19. TCRdb reprocessed the 5' RACE reads with MiXCR, giving one entry per CDR3 protein. The sample records a few hundred thousand distinct CDR3 sequences, approximately 14% being singletons. The sample comprised PBMCs or a T cell subset sorted from them (not recorded which). Receptor source: a man younger than 35 who had mild COVID-19 (a few samples of this study predate the infection). Cell type and time point are not known. Both conserved end residues are part of each CDR3. A D gene is named only where the DNA matches it firmly. Size is omitted from some rows. Given values are once, few, many or a class for expanded clones.

clone_size: -
d_call: TRBD1
v_call: TRBV7-2
j_call: TRBJ2-1
cdr3_aa: CASSSLGTASSYNEQFF
cdr3_nt: TGTGCCAGCAGCTCCCTCGGGACAGCTAGCTCCTACAATGAGCAGTTCTTC

clone_size: -
d_call: -
v_call: TRBV28
j_call: TRBJ1-1
cdr3_aa: CASRSQGLDAFF
cdr3_nt: TGTGCCAGCAGATCACAGGGTTTGGATGCTTTCTTT

clone_size: many
d_call: -
v_call: TRBV12-3/TRBV12-4
j_call: TRBJ1-5
cdr3_aa: CASSLVRRGLGTGSNQPQHF
cdr3_nt: TGTGCCAGCAGTTTAGTTCGCCGGGGCCTGGGTACAGGGTCCAATCAGCCCCAGCATTTT

clone_size: -
d_call: -
v_call: TRBV3-1
j_call: TRBJ1-6
cdr3_aa: CASSQGGQVGPLHF
cdr3_nt: TGTGCCAGCAGCCAAGGAGGGCAGGTAGGCCCCCTCCACTTT

clone_size: many
d_call: -
v_call: TRBV12-5
j_call: TRBJ1-2
cdr3_aa: CASGGGVLSAGYTF
cdr3_nt: TGTGCTAGTGGTGGCGGGGTCCTGAGCGCCGGCTACACCTTC

clone_size: few
d_call: -
v_call: TRBV30
j_call: TRBJ2-2
cdr3_aa: CAWNLGGTGELFF
cdr3_nt: TGTGCCTGGAACTTAGGGGGGACCGGGGAGCTGTTTTTT

clone_size: -
d_call: -
v_call: TRBV18
j_call: TRBJ2-7
cdr3_aa: CASSPPGGGTYEQYF
cdr3_nt: TGTGCCAGCTCACCACCAGGGGGTGGAACCTACGAGCAGTACTTC

clone_size: few
d_call: -
v_call: TRBV18
j_call: TRBJ2-5
cdr3_aa: CASSPNEATYDSETQYF
cdr3_nt: TGTGCCAGCTCACCAAATGAGGCTACCTACGATTCTGAGACCCAGTACTTC

clone_size: few
d_call: TRBD1
v_call: TRBV7-2
j_call: TRBJ1-2
cdr3_aa: CASSLVRDRGYGYTF
cdr3_nt: TGTGCCAGCAGCTTAGTACGGGACAGGGGTTATGGCTACACCTTC

clone_size: few
d_call: TRBD2
v_call: TRBV6-1
j_call: TRBJ2-1
cdr3_aa: CASSRGGLAGVAYNEQFF
cdr3_nt: TGTGCCAGCAGCCGTGGGGGACTAGCGGGGGTGGCCTACAATGAGCAGTTCTTC

clone_size: -
d_call: -
v_call: TRBV19
j_call: TRBJ2-2
cdr3_aa: CASTDRRDTGELFF
cdr3_nt: TGTGCCAGTACGGATCGAAGGGACACCGGGGAGCTGTTTTTT

clone_size: many
d_call: -
v_call: TRBV7-9
j_call: TRBJ1-2
cdr3_aa: CASSLANAGVQGYTF
cdr3_nt: TGTGCCAGCAGCTTAGCGAATGCAGGGGTCCAGGGCTACACCTTC

clone_size: few
d_call: TRBD1
v_call: TRBV5-6
j_call: TRBJ2-7
cdr3_aa: CASSWDREHEQYF
cdr3_nt: TGTGCCAGCAGCTGGGACAGGGAGCACGAGCAGTACTTC

clone_size: many
d_call: -
v_call: TRBV18
j_call: TRBJ2-2
cdr3_aa: CASSPDLGNTGELFF
cdr3_nt: TGTGCCAGCTCACCAGATCTTGGCAACACCGGGGAGCTGTTTTTT

clone_size: many
d_call: -
v_call: TRBV29-1
j_call: TRBJ2-1
cdr3_aa: CSVEDRDGYNEQFF
cdr3_nt: TGCAGCGTTGAAGATCGCGACGGCTACAATGAGCAGTTCTTC

clone_size: -
d_call: -
v_call: TRBV2
j_call: TRBJ2-7
cdr3_aa: CASGMDGNSYEQYF
cdr3_nt: TGTGCCAGCGGGATGGACGGGAACTCCTACGAGCAGTACTTC

clone_size: many
d_call: -
v_call: TRBV20-1
j_call: TRBJ2-3
cdr3_aa: CSAPLGGTDTQYF
cdr3_nt: TGCAGTGCCCCCCTAGGGGGGACAGATACGCAGTATTTT

clone_size: -
d_call: -
v_call: TRBV2
j_call: TRBJ1-2
cdr3_aa: CASSGANYGYTF
cdr3_nt: TGTGCCAGCAGTGGGGCAAACTATGGCTACACCTTC

clone_size: -
d_call: -
v_call: TRBV20-1
j_call: TRBJ1-1
cdr3_aa: CSASRSGAFF
cdr3_nt: TGCAGTGCTTCACGATCCGGGGCTTTCTTT

clone_size: few
d_call: TRBD1
v_call: TRBV11-2
j_call: TRBJ1-2
cdr3_aa: CASSSPRQGVGYGYTF
cdr3_nt: TGTGCCAGCAGCTCCCCCCGACAGGGTGTGGGCTATGGCTACACCTTC

clone_size: many
d_call: -
v_call: TRBV6-6
j_call: TRBJ1-3
cdr3_aa: CASSYLTAGNTIYF
cdr3_nt: TGTGCCAGCAGTTACCTCACAGCTGGAAACACCATATATTTT

clone_size: -
d_call: -
v_call: TRBV7-6
j_call: TRBJ1-1
cdr3_aa: CASSLVFGTEAFF
cdr3_nt: TGTGCCAGCAGCTTAGTTTTCGGTACTGAAGCTTTCTTT

clone_size: -
d_call: TRBD2
v_call: TRBV11-3
j_call: TRBJ2-2
cdr3_aa: CASSSRAGRGEMFF
cdr3_nt: TGTGCCAGCAGCTCCAGAGCGGGGCGGGGGGAGATGTTTTTT

clone_size: -
d_call: -
v_call: TRBV4-3
j_call: TRBJ1-2
cdr3_aa: CASSQVGGPLGGGYTF
cdr3_nt: TGCGCCAGCAGCCAAGTTGGGGGACCACTTGGGGGTGGCTACACCTTC

clone_size: -
d_call: -
v_call: TRBV5-1
j_call: TRBJ2-3
cdr3_aa: CASSLRDIPSDTQYF
cdr3_nt: TGCGCCAGCAGCCTCCGAGACATACCATCAGATACGCAGTATTTT

clone_size: few
d_call: -
v_call: TRBV27
j_call: TRBJ2-7
cdr3_aa: CASSGAGPLPSYEQYF
cdr3_nt: TGTGCCAGCAGTGGGGCAGGCCCTCTCCCATCTTACGAGCAGTACTTC

clone_size: few
d_call: -
v_call: TRBV7-8
j_call: TRBJ2-3
cdr3_aa: CASSSLPEPTDTQYF
cdr3_nt: TGTGCCAGCAGCTCCTTGCCAGAACCCACAGATACGCAGTATTTT

clone_size: few
d_call: TRBD2
v_call: TRBV20-1
j_call: TRBJ2-3
cdr3_aa: CSARAPSGADTQYF
cdr3_nt: TGCAGTGCTCGGGCCCCTAGCGGGGCAGATACGCAGTATTTT

clone_size: few
d_call: -
v_call: TRBV12-3/TRBV12-4
j_call: TRBJ1-2
cdr3_aa: CASSLRRGYGYTF
cdr3_nt: TGTGCCAGCAGTTTGCGGAGGGGCTATGGCTACACCTTC

clone_size: few
d_call: -
v_call: TRBV7-6
j_call: TRBJ1-1
cdr3_aa: CASTMEGIGTEAFF
cdr3_nt: TGTGCCAGCACGATGGAGGGGATCGGCACTGAAGCTTTCTTT

clone_size: few
d_call: -
v_call: TRBV9
j_call: TRBJ2-2
cdr3_aa: CASSVAGAVTGELFF
cdr3_nt: TGTGCCAGCAGCGTAGCGGGCGCGGTCACCGGGGAGCTGTTTTTT

clone_size: few
d_call: -
v_call: TRBV7-9
j_call: TRBJ1-1
cdr3_aa: CASNPGPGPPPGDTEAFF
cdr3_nt: TGTGCCAGCAACCCAGGCCCCGGGCCCCCCCCGGGGGATACTGAAGCTTTCTTT

clone_size: -
d_call: -
v_call: TRBV20-1
j_call: TRBJ2-2
cdr3_aa: CSAQGPLFVELFF
cdr3_nt: TGCAGTGCCCAAGGCCCCCTTTTCGTGGAGCTGTTTTTT

clone_size: -
d_call: -
v_call: TRBV20-1
j_call: TRBJ1-5
cdr3_aa: CSARDPGQEPQHF
cdr3_nt: TGCAGTGCTAGAGATCCTGGCCAGGAGCCCCAGCATTTT

clone_size: -
d_call: -
v_call: TRBV2
j_call: TRBJ2-1
cdr3_aa: CASSEPREKAKYNEQFF
cdr3_nt: TGTGCCAGCAGTGAACCCCGGGAGAAAGCGAAATACAATGAGCAGTTCTTC

clone_size: -
d_call: -
v_call: TRBV9
j_call: TRBJ2-1
cdr3_aa: CASSANRGNEQFF
cdr3_nt: TGTGCCAGCAGCGCTAACCGGGGGAATGAGCAGTTCTTC

clone_size: few
d_call: -
v_call: TRBV20-1
j_call: TRBJ2-5
cdr3_aa: CSADVPGHLRKVETQYF
cdr3_nt: TGCAGTGCTGACGTCCCGGGACACCTCAGAAAGGTCGAGACCCAGTACTTC

clone_size: -
d_call: TRBD2
v_call: TRBV28
j_call: TRBJ2-5
cdr3_aa: CASSRGDSGEETQYF
cdr3_nt: TGTGCCAGCAGTCGAGGGGATAGCGGGGAAGAGACCCAGTACTTC

clone_size: few
d_call: -
v_call: TRBV18
j_call: TRBJ1-5
cdr3_aa: CASSSRVVKQPQHF
cdr3_nt: TGTGCCAGCTCATCCAGGGTGGTGAAGCAGCCCCAGCATTTT

clone_size: few
d_call: -
v_call: TRBV6-5
j_call: TRBJ2-1
cdr3_aa: CASSYVGRNNEQFF
cdr3_nt: TGTGCCAGCAGTTATGTCGGGAGAAACAATGAGCAGTTCTTC

clone_size: few
d_call: -
v_call: TRBV15
j_call: TRBJ2-7
cdr3_aa: CATSRDRNSYEQYF
cdr3_nt: TGTGCCACCAGCAGAGATAGGAACTCCTACGAGCAGTACTTC

clone_size: few
d_call: -
v_call: TRBV3-1
j_call: TRBJ1-3
cdr3_aa: CASSQGAGDGDTIYF
cdr3_nt: TGTGCCAGCAGCCAAGGAGCGGGTGATGGGGACACCATATATTTT

clone_size: -
d_call: TRBD2
v_call: TRBV4-1
j_call: TRBJ2-2
cdr3_aa: CASSQEGLAPNTGELFF
cdr3_nt: TGCGCCAGCAGCCAGGAAGGACTAGCGCCAAACACCGGGGAGCTGTTTTTT

clone_size: few
d_call: -
v_call: TRBV4-3
j_call: TRBJ2-1
cdr3_aa: CASSQDRAGWPYNEQFF
cdr3_nt: TGCGCCAGCAGCCAAGATCGGGCGGGGTGGCCCTACAATGAGCAGTTCTTC

clone_size: many
d_call: -
v_call: TRBV11-2
j_call: TRBJ1-4
cdr3_aa: CASSLTLGAYEKLFF
cdr3_nt: TGTGCCAGCAGCTTAACACTGGGGGCGTATGAAAAACTGTTTTTT

clone_size: -
d_call: TRBD2
v_call: TRBV7-9
j_call: TRBJ2-5
cdr3_aa: CASSLERLAAKETQYF
cdr3_nt: TGTGCCAGCAGCTTAGAAAGACTAGCGGCTAAAGAGACCCAGTACTTC

clone_size: -
d_call: TRBD1
v_call: TRBV20-1
j_call: TRBJ1-6
cdr3_aa: CSARDEGRRGLESPLHF
cdr3_nt: TGCAGTGCTAGAGATGAGGGTCGCAGGGGGCTGGAGTCACCCCTCCACTTT

clone_size: -
d_call: -
v_call: TRBV6-2/TRBV6-3
j_call: TRBJ2-3
cdr3_aa: CASSSAGRVADTQYF
cdr3_nt: TGTGCCAGCAGTTCGGCGGGGCGAGTAGCGGATACGCAGTATTTT

clone_size: -
d_call: TRBD1
v_call: TRBV7-9
j_call: TRBJ1-4
cdr3_aa: CASSSGTAIPTNEKLFF
cdr3_nt: TGTGCCAGCAGCTCCGGGACAGCTATCCCAACTAATGAAAAACTGTTTTTT